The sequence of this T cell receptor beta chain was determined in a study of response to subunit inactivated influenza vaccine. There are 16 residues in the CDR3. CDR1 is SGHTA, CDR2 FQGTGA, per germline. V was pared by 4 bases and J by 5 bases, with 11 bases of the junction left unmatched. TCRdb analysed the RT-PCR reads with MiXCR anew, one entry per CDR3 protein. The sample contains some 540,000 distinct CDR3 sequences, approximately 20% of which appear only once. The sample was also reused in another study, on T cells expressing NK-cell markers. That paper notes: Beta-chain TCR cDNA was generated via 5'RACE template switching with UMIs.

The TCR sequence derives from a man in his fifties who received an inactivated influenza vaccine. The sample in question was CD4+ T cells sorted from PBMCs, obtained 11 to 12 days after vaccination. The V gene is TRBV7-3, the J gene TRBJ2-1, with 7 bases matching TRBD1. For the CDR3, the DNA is TGTGCCAGCAGCTCACAACCGGGACAGATAAACAATGAGCAGTTCTTC. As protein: CASSSQPGQINNEQFF.